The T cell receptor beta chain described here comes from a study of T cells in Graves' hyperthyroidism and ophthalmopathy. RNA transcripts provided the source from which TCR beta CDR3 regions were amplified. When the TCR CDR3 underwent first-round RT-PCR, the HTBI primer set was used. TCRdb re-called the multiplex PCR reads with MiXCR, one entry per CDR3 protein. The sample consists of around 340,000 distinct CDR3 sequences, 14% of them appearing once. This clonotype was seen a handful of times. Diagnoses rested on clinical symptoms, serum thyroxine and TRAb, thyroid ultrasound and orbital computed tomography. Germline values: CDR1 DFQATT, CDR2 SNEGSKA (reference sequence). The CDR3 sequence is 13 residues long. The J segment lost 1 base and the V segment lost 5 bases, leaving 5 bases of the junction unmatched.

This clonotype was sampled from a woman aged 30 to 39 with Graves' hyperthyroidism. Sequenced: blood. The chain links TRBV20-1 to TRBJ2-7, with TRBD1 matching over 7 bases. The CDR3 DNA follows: TGCAGTGCTCCCGGGACAGCATCCTACGAGCAGTACTTC. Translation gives CSAPGTASYEQYF.